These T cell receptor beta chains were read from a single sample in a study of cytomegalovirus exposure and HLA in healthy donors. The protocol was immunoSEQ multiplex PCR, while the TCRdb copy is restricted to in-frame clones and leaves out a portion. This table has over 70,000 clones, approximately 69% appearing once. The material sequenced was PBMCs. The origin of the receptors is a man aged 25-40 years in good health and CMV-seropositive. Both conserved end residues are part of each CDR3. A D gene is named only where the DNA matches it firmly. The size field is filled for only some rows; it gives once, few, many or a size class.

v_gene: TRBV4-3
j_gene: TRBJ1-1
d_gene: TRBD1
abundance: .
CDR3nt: TGCGCCAGCAGCCAAGAGCTAACCCTTCCGGGACAGCCGAACACTGAAGCTTTCTTT
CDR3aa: CASSQELTLPGQPNTEAFF

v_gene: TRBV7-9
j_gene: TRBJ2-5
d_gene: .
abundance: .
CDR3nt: TGTGCCAGCAGCGAGGACATCCAAGAGACCCAGTACTTC
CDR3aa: CASSEDIQETQYF

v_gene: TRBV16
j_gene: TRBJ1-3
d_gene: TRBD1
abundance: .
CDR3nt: TGTGCCAGCAGCCATCCGGGACAGGGTGCCGGAAACACCATATATTTT
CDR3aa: CASSHPGQGAGNTIYF

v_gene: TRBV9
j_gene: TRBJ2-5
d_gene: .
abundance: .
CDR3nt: TGTGCCAGCAGCGCCAGGGTAGGAGAGACCCAGTACTTC
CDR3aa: CASSARVGETQYF

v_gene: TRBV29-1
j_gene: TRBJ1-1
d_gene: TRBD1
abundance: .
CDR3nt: TGCAGCGGATTAAGTACAGGGGGCACTGAAGCTTTCTTT
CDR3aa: CSGLSTGGTEAFF

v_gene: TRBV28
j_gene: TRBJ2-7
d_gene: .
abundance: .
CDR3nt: TGTGCCAGCAGGACAGGCCCATCCTACGAGCAGTACTTC
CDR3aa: CASRTGPSYEQYF

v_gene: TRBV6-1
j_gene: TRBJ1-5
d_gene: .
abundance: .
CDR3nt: TGTGCCAGCCAGGGTTATAGCAATCAGCCCCAGAATTTT
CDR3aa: CASQGYSNQPQNF

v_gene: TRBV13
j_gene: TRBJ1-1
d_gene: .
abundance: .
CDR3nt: TGTGCCAGCAGCCAGGGAGGGGCTCGGGAAGCTTTCTTT
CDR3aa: CASSQGGAREAFF

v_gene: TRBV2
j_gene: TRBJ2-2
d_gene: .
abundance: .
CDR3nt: TGTGCCGGGGGACTTCTGCCGGACACCGGGGAGCTGTTTTTT
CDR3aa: CAGGLLPDTGELFF

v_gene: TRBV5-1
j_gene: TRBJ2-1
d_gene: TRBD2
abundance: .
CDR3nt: TGCGCCAGCAGCACTAGCGGGGGGTACGGCGAGCAGTTCTTC
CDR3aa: CASSTSGGYGEQFF

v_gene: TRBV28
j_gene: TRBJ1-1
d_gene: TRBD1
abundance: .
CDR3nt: TGTGCCAGCTACGAACAGGGGGCGAACACTGAAGCTTTCTTT
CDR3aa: CASYEQGANTEAFF

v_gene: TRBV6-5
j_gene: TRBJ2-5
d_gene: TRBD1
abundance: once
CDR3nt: TGTGCCAGCAGTTACTCGGGGACAGGGCAAGGGGAGACCCAGTACTTC
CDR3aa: CASSYSGTGQGETQYF

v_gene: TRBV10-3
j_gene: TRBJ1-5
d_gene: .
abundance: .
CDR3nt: TGTGCCATCAGTGAGAACAACAATCAGCCCCAGCATTTT
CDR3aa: CAISENNNQPQHF

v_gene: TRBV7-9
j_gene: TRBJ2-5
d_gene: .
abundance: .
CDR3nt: TGTGCCAGCAGCTTATTCCCAGGGCGGCGGTCTCAAGAGACCCAGTACTTC
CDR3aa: CASSLFPGRRSQETQYF

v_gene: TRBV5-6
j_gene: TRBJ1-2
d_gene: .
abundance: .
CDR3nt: TGTGCCAGCAGCTTGGGAGCGAACCCCTATGGCTACACCTTC
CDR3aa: CASSLGANPYGYTF

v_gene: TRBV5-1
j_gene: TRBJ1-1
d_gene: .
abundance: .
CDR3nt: TGCGCCAGCAGCTCCCAGGCGGGCGTGGGGAACACTGAAGCTTTCTTT
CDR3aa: CASSSQAGVGNTEAFF

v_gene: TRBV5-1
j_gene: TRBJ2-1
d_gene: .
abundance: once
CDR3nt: TGCGCCAGCAGCTTCAGACACTCCTACAATGAGCAGTTCTTC
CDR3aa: CASSFRHSYNEQFF

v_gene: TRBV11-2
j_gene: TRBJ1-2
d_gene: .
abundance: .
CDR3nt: TGTGCCAGCAGCTTAGTGCAGGGCCCCTATGGCTACACCTTC
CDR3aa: CASSLVQGPYGYTF

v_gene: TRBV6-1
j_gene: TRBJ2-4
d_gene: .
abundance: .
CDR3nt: TGTGCCAGCAGTGATCGGCAGGCCATTATGAAACGATTCATTCAGTACTTC
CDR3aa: CASSDRQAIMKRFIQYF

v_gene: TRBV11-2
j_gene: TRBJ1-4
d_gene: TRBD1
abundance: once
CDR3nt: TGTGCCAGCAGCCGGGACAGAGGTGAAAAACTGTTTTTT
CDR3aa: CASSRDRGEKLFF

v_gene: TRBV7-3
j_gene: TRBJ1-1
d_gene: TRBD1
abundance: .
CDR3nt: TGTGCCAGCAGCGACACAGGGGGCGAAACTGAAGCTTTCTTT
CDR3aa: CASSDTGGETEAFF

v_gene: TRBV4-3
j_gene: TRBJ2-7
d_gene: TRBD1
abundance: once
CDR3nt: TGCGCCAGCAGCTGGTCAAGACAGGGGACCTACGAGCAGTACTTC
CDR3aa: CASSWSRQGTYEQYF

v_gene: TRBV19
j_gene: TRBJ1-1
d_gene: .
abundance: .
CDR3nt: TGTGCCAGTAATCTGGGGCAGCACACTAAAGCTTTCTTT
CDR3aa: CASNLGQHTKAFF

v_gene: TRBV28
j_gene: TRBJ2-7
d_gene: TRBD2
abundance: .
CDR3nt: TGTGCCAGCTGCTCCGGGACTAGCAACCCCCGCCATTACTTC
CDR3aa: CASCSGTSNPRHYF

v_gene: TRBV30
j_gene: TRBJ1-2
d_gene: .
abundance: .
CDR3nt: TGTGCCTGGAGCAGCAGGGCGGCTAACTATGGCTACACCTTC
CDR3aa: CAWSSRAANYGYTF

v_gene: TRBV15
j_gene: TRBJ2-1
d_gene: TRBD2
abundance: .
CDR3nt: TGTGCCACCAGGACGGGACTAGCGGGGGGGCAGGATGAGCAGTTCTTC
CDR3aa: CATRTGLAGGQDEQFF

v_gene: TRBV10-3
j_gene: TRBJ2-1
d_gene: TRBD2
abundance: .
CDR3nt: TGTGCCATCAGTGAGTCGTTAGCGGGAAGGAATGAGCAGTTCTTC
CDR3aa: CAISESLAGRNEQFF

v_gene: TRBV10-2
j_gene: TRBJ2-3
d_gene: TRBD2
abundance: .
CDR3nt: TGCGCCAGCGACGGCAGTCCGGGGGGAGTGTATTTT
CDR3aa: CASDGSPGGVYF

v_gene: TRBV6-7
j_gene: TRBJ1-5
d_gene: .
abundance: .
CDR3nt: TGTGCCAGCAGCAACCGGGACTTAAGCAATCAGCCCCAGCATTTT
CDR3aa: CASSNRDLSNQPQHF

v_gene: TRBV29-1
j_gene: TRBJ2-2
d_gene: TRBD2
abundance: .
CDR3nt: TGCAGCGTGGTACGAGCGGGGGGATCCGGGGAGCTGTTTTTT
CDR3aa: CSVVRAGGSGELFF

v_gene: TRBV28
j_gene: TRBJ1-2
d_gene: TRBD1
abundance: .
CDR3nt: TGTGCCAGCAGCTTAGAAACCGGGACAGCGGTGGATGCCTACACCTTC
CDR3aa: CASSLETGTAVDAYTF

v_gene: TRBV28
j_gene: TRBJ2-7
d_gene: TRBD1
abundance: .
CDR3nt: TGTGCCAGCAGTTTACGGGACAGGGGGTTGAACGAGCAGTACTTC
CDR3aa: CASSLRDRGLNEQYF

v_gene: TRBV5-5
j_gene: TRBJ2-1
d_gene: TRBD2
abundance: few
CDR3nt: TGTGCCAGCAGCCGGGGACTAGCGGGGGTCAATGAGCAGTTCTTC
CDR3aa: CASSRGLAGVNEQFF

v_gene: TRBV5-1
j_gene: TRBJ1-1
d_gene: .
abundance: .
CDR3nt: TGCGCCAGCAGCTTGGGCAGGTCTCAAGGGGCTGAAGCTTTCTTT
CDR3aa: CASSLGRSQGAEAFF

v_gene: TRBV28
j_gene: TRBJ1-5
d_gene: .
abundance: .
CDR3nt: TGTGCCAGCAGTCGGGGGGATTTTAGGGATCAGCCCCAGCATTTT
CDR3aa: CASSRGDFRDQPQHF

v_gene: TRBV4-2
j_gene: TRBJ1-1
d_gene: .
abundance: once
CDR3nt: TGTGCCAGCAGCCAAGAGGTTCGAAGGGGGAACACTGAAGCTTTCTTT
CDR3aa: CASSQEVRRGNTEAFF

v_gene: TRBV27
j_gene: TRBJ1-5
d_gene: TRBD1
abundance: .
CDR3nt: TGTGCCAGCAGTTTAGGGGCCGAGACAGGGGCTATAGGTCAGCCCCAGCATTTT
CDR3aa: CASSLGAETGAIGQPQHF

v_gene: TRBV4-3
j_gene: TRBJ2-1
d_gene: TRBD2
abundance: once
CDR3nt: TGCGCCAGCAGCCTCCTGGGGGAGGGGAAAGGGTACAATGAGCAGTTCTTC
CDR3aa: CASSLLGEGKGYNEQFF

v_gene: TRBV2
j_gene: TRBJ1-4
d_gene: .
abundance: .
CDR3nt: TGTGCCAGCAGCGAAGGGACTCGGAATGAAAAACTGTTTTTT
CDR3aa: CASSEGTRNEKLFF

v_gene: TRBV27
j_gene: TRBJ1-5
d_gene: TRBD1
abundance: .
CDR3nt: TGTGCCAGCAGTAGGACAGGCTATCAGCCCCAGCATTTT
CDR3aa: CASSRTGYQPQHF

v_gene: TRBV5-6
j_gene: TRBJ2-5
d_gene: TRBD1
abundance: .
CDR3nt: TGTGCCAGCAGCTTCCGGGACAGCCAAGAGACCCAGTACTTC
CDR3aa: CASSFRDSQETQYF

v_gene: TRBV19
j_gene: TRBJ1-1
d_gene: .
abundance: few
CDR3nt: TGTGCCAGTAGTACGAGGAGAACTGAAGCTTTCTTT
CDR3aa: CASSTRRTEAFF

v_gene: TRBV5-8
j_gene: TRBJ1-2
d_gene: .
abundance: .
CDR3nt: TGTGCCAGCAGCTTACTTGGACAAGCTTCTAACTATGGCTACACCTTC
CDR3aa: CASSLLGQASNYGYTF

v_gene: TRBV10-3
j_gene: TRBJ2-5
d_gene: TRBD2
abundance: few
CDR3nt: TGTGCCGTTCGATCCGCGACTAGCGATGAGACCCAGTACTTC
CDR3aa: CAVRSATSDETQYF

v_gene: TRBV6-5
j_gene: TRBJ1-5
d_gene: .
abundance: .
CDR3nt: TGTGCCAGCACTCAGAGTCGCGGTCAGCCCCAGAATTTT
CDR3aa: CASTQSRGQPQNF

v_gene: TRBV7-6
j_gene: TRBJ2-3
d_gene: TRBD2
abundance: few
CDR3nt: TGTGCCAGCAGCGAGGGACTAGCGGTTAGCACAGATACGCAGTATTTT
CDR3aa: CASSEGLAVSTDTQYF

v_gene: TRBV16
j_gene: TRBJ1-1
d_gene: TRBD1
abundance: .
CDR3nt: TGTGCCAGCAGCCCACCACTGGACAGGGAGGACACTGAAGCTTTCTTT
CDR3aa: CASSPPLDREDTEAFF

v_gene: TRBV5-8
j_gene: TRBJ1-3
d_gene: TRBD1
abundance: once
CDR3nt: TGTGCCAGCAGCTTCGACAGGGCCCGTGGAAACACCATATATTTT
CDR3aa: CASSFDRARGNTIYF

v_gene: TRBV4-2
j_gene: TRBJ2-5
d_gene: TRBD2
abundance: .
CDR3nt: TGTGCCAGCAGCCAAGTGGCGGGAGCCGGGGAGACCCAGTACTTC
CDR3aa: CASSQVAGAGETQYF

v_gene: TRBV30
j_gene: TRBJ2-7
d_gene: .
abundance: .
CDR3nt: TGTGCCTGGAGTCCAGGAGGAGCGGACCCCTACGAGCAGTACTTC
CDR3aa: CAWSPGGADPYEQYF

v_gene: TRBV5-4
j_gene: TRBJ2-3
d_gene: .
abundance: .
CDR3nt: TGTGCCAGCAGCCGGGGGTGGGTAGCTCGCACAGATACGCAGTATTTT
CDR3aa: CASSRGWVARTDTQYF

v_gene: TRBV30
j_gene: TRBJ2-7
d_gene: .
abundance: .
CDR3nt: TGTGCCTGGAGCGCCAAACTGGACGAGCAGTACTTC
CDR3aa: CAWSAKLDEQYF

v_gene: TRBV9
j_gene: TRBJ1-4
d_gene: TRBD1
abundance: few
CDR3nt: TGTGCCAGCAGCCCTCGACAGGGGAGAGGTGAAAAACTGTTTTTT
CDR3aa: CASSPRQGRGEKLFF

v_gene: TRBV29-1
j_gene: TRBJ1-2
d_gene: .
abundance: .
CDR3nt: TGCAGCGTTGTGAGGGAGAACTATGGCTACACCTTC
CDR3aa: CSVVRENYGYTF

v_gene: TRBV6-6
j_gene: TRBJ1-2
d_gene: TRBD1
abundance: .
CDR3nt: TGTGCCACCACAGGGGGAGGTGGCTACACCTTC
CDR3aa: CATTGGGGYTF

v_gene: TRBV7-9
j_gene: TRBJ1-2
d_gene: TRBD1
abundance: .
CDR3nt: TGTGCCAGCAGCCGCGTGGGACAGGGTTTAGATGGCTACACCTTC
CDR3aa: CASSRVGQGLDGYTF

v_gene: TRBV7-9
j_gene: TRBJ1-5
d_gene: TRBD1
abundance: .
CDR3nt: TGTGCCAGCAGCTGGGGACAGGGGGAAGGTAATCAGCCCCAGCATTTT
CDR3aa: CASSWGQGEGNQPQHF